Listed here are 14 T cell receptor beta chains from one sample, sequenced in a study of regulatory T cells in long-lasting Graves disease. The time point here: newly diagnosed GD, antithyroid drugs for less than 3 months. The TCR library was made from RNA that had been extracted from PBMCs in TRIzol. iRepertoire HTBI primers and Arm-PCR of CDR3 regions built TCR beta libraries. TCRdb independently ran MiXCR on the multiplex PCR reads; one entry per CDR3 protein. The sample shows 620,000 or so distinct CDR3 sequences, around 15% of them seen only once. These data were also filed under a second study, of T cells in Graves' hyperthyroidism and ophthalmopathy.

Sequencing was performed on peripheral blood mononuclear cells (PBMCs), taken at new diagnosis, from a patient treated with antithyroid drugs. The receptors shown here come from a woman aged 30 to 39 with Graves disease.

This clonotype was found many times. This rearrangement joins TRBV7-3 to TRBJ2-3; D is tentatively TRBD1 or TRBD2 (5 bases each). Germline V gene sequence: CDR1 SGHTA, CDR2 FQGTGA. V dropped 5 bases and J dropped 4 bases, with 19 bases sitting between them. CDR3 size: 16 residues. DNA of the CDR3: TGTGCCAGCAGCGAGATCCCATGGGGGACCCCAGATACGCAGTATTTT. Amino acids: CASSEIPWGTPDTQYF. The entire variable domain, with the rest obtained from reference TRBV7-3 and TRBJ2-3, is as follows: GAGVSQTPSNKVTEKGKYVELRCDPISGHTALYWYRQSLGQGPEFLIYFQGTGAADDSGLPNDRFFAVRPEGSVSTLKIQRTERGDSAVYLCASSEIPWGTPDTQYFGPGTRLTVL.

The rearrangement links TRBV5-1 to TRBJ1-6; 9 nucleotides align to TRBD1. This CDR3 spans 15 amino acids. The J segment lost 13 bases and the V segment lost 7 bases, leaving 15 bases of the junction unmatched. From germline, CDR1 is SGHRS and CDR2 YFSETQ. The CDR3, as DNA: TGCGCCAGCTCCGAGGGGGACAGGGAGAGTTCTCCCCTCCACTTT. This codes for CASSEGDRESSPLHF.

The J gene is TRBJ2-7, the V gene TRBV19; tentatively, D is TRBD1 (6 bases). The germline gives CDR1 LNHDA, CDR2 SQIVND (reference sequence). The CDR3 totals 15 residues. CDR3 in amino acids: CARPYPGQGTYEQYF. The CDR3 nucleotides read TGTGCGAGACCTTATCCGGGACAAGGGACCTACGAGCAGTACTTC.

Ten or more counts support this clonotype. The chain employs TRBV2 and TRBJ2-7, with D possibly matching TRBD1 (5 bases). V dropped 4 bases and J dropped 4 bases, with 17 bases sitting between them. Germline V gene sequence: CDR1 SNHLY, CDR2 FYNNEI. The CDR3 spans 15 residues. CDR3: CASSVEQGSAYEQYF. DNA of the CDR3: TGTGCCAGCAGTGTGGAGCAGGGTTCGGCTTACGAGCAGTACTTC.

This clonotype has at least ten counts. The rearrangement links TRBV7-9 to TRBJ1-4, with D hard to call. The V end lost 1 base, the J end lost 8 bases, and 8 bases lay between the germline ends. The CDR3 extends over 13 amino acids. Germline lookup yields CDR1 SEHNR and CDR2 FQNEAQ (reference sequence). The CDR3 DNA reads TGTGCCAGCAGCTTAGTTATGGGGGAAAAACTGTTTTTT. Residues: CASSLVMGEKLFF.

The chain joins TRBV29-1 to TRBJ2-7, with TRBD2 matching over 7 bases. The CDR3 sequence is 16 residues long. The J segment lost 0 bases and the V segment lost 7 bases, leaving 15 bases of the junction unmatched. From germline, CDR1 is SQVTM and CDR2 ANQGSEA. CDR3 in amino acids: CSASLTGGSLSYEQYF. The CDR3, as DNA: TGCAGCGCTTCCTTAACGGGAGGCTCTCTCTCCTACGAGCAGTACTTC.

This clonotype was detected ten times or more. This chain uses TRBV27 with TRBJ2-2; tentative D call: TRBD1 (5 bases). This CDR3 contains 16 residues. Trimming removed 6 bases from V and 4 bases from J, with 18 bases in between. CDR1 is MNHEY and CDR2 is SMNVEV in the germline V gene (reference sequence). The CDR3, as DNA: TGTGCCAGCAGCTACTCGGCAGGGCGAATCACCGGGGAGCTGTTTTTT. This gives the protein CASSYSAGRITGELFF.

In regard to this clonotype: A much larger clone lies a single base off, so this may be a read error. The J gene is TRBJ1-6, the V gene TRBV27, with D possibly matching TRBD1 (5 bases). This CDR3 has 16 residues. Germline V gene sequence: CDR1 MNHEY, CDR2 SMNVEV (reference sequence). V was cut by 6 bases and J by 11 bases, with 23 bases left in between. The CDR3 DNA reads TGTGCCAGCAGCCCTCCCTCGATGGTGGGGGATCCACCCCTCCACTTT. Protein: CASSPPSMVGDPPLHF.

V gene TRBV20-1 combines with J gene TRBJ2-4; D not resolved. Germline V gene data show CDR1 as DFQATT and CDR2 as SNEGSKA (reference sequence). This CDR3 is 13 amino acids long. V lost 2 bases and J 12 bases, leaving 17 bases between the germline ends. In DNA form, the CDR3 reads TGCAGTGCTAGACTCCCCTTTAGCTCGGATCAGTACTTC. It specifies CSARLPFSSDQYF.

Points on this clonotype: Since the CDR3 does not end with the conserved phenylalanine or tryptophan, this likely comes from a read error. V and J are TRBV10-3 and TRBJ1-1; 10 bases agree with TRBD1. V shed 7 bases, J shed 5 bases, and the junction held 7 bases outside the gene matches. Per germline, CDR1 ENHRY and CDR2 SYGVKD. The CDR3 is 14 amino acids. Here the CDR3 reads CAIKGQGVRTEAFL. In DNA, the CDR3 is TGTGCCATCAAAGGACAGGGGGTTCGGACTGAAGCTTTCCTT.

The chain joins TRBV19 to TRBJ1-5; D gene ambiguous. Germline V gene data show CDR1 as LNHDA and CDR2 as SQIVND (reference sequence). V gave up 3 bases and J gave up 6 bases, with 9 bases separating them. The CDR3 is 13 residues long. The CDR3 region has the DNA TGTGCCAGTAGTATGGAGGGAGCTCAGCCCCAGCATTTT. Protein: CASSMEGAQPQHF. The full variable domain, its missing parts supplied by reference TRBV19 and TRBJ1-5, is DGGITQSPKYLFRKEGQNVTLSCEQNLNHDAMYWYRQDPGQGLRLIYYSQIVNDFQKGDIAEGYSVSREKKESFPLTVTSAQKNPTAFYLCASSMEGAQPQHFGDGTRLSIL.

This clonotype was found many times. CDR3 sequence (DNA): TGTGCCAGCAGCTGGGGCAGGGGCGACAACTATGGCTACACCTTC. Its translation is CASSWGRGDNYGYTF. This chain uses TRBV3-1 with TRBJ1-2; the D gene is possibly TRBD1 (6 bases). Germline assignment: CDR1 LGHDT and CDR2 YNNKEL (reference sequence). Trimming removed 5 bases from V and 2 bases from J, with 15 bases in between. The CDR3 is made up of 15 amino acids.

The chain has TRBV28 and TRBJ2-3; D remains unclear. The CDR3 consists of 12 residues. Germline CDR1 reads MDHEN; CDR2 reads SYDVKM. Trimming stripped 5 bases from V and 4 bases from J, with 7 bases between. The CDR3 DNA is TGTGCCAGCAGTCACAACCCAGATACGCAGTATTTT. Its protein product is CASSHNPDTQYF.

This clonotype was observed at least ten times. This rearrangement joins TRBV24-1 to TRBJ1-5; D uncertain. Trimming left V 2 bases short and J 7 bases short, with 5 bases between. CDR1 and CDR2 (germline): KGHDR, SFDVKD. The CDR3 spans 12 residues. CDR3 in DNA: TGTGCCACCAGTGATTATGACCAGCCCCAGCATTTT. Translating it yields CATSDYDQPQHF.